This T cell receptor beta chain is from a study of cytomegalovirus exposure and HLA in healthy donors. With 60 Vbeta and 13 Jbeta primers, the PCR was carried out. Assay used: immunoSEQ multiplex PCR; TCRdb lists only in-frame clones, some missing. Among some 150,000 clones listed, more than 60% were seen once. The germline CDR1 and CDR2 sequences are SGHTA and FQGTGA. J lost 1 base, V lost 5 bases, and 9 bases had no gene match. CDR3 size: 18 residues. The material sequenced was PBMCs. The receptor comes from a female donor in good health and CMV-seronegative. The chain recombines TRBV7-3 with TRBJ2-1, with TRBD2 matching 12 bases. CDR3 protein: CASSPSGGGVLSYNEQFF. The CDR3 bases are TGTGCCAGCAGCCCTAGCGGGGGGGGAGTTTTGTCCTACAATGAGCAGTTCTTC.